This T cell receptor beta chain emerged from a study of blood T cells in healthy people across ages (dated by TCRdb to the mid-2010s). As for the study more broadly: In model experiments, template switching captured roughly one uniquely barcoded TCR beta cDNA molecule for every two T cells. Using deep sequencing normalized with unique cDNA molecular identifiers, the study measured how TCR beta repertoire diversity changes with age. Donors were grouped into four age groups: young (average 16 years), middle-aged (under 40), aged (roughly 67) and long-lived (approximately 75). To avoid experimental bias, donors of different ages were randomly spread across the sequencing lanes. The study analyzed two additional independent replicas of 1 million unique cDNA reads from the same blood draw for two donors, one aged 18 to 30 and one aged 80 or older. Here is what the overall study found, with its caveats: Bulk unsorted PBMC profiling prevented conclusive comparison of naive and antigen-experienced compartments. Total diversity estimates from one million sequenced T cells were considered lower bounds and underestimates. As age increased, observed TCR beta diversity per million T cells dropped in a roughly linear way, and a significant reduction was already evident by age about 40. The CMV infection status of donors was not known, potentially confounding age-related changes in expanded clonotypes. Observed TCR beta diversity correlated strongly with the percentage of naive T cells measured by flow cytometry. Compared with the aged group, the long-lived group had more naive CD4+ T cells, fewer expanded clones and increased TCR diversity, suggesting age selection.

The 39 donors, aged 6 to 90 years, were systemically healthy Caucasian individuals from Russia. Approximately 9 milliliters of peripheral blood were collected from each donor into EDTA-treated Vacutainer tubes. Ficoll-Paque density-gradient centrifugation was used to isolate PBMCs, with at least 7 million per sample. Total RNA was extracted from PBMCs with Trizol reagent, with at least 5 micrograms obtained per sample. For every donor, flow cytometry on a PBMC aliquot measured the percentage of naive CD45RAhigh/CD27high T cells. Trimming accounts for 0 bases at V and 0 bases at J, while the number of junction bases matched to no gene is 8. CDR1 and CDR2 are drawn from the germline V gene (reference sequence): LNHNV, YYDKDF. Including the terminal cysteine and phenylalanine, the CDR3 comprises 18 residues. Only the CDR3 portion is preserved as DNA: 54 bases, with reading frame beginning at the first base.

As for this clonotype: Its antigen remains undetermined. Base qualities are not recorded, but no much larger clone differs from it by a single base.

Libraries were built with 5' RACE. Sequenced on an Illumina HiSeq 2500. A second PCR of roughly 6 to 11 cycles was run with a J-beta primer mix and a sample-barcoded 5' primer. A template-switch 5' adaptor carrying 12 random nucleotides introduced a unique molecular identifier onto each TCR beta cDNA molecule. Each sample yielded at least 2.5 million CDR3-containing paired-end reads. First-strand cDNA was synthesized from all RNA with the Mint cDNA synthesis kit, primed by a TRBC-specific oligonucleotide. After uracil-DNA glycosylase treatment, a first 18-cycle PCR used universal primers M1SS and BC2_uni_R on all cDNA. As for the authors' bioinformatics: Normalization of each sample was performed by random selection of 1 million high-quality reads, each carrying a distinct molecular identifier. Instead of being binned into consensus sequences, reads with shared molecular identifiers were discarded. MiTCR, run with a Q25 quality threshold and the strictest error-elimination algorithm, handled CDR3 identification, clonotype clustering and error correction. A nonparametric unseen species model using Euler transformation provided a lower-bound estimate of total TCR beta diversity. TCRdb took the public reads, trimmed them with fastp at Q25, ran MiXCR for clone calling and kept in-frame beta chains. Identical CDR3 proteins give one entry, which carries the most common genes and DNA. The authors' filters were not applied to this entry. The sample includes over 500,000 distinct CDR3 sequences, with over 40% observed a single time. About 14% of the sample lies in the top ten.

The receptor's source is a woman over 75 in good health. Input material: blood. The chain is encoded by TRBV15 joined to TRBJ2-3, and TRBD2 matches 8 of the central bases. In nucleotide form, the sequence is TGTGCCACCAGCAGAGAGGGACCAGCTAGCGGGAGCACAGATACGCAGTATTTT. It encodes CATSREGPASGSTDTQYF.